This T cell receptor beta chain comes out of a study of blood T cell repertoires in COVID-19. The CDR3 totals 15 residues. From germline, CDR1 is SGHNT and CDR2 YYREEE (reference sequence). Trimming took 0 bases from V and 1 from J, leaving 8 bases between them. TCRdb's copy holds only in-frame clones and misses some; the assay was immunoSEQ multiplex PCR. This sample has approximately 34,000 clones, with about nine tenths found just once. Sequenced material: peripheral blood. The rearrangement joins TRBV5-4 to TRBJ2-1, with no clear D. The receptor's source is a man in his sixties with active COVID-19. CDR3 loop: CASSLGSRSYNEQFF. The DNA of the CDR3 is TGTGCCAGCAGCTTGGGGTCCAGGTCCTACAATGAGCAGTTCTTC.